This T cell receptor (beta chain) was sequenced for a study of Ad26.COV2.S vaccination and SARS-CoV-2 variants. Study information: Intramuscular Ad26.COV2.S at 5x10^10 or 1x10^11 viral particles.

Here immunoSEQ multiplex PCR was the method, and the copy in TCRdb shows in-frame clones only, minus some. This sample carries approximately 340,000 clones, roughly 84% of them seen once, and the ten largest clones take about 3.5%. V lost 3 bases and J lost 7, with 13 bases in between. Germline V gene lookup returns CDR1 MRHNA and CDR2 SNTAGT. This CDR3 spans 14 amino acids. Findings of the study overall: Vaccinees showed greater spike-specific TCR breadth than placebo recipients. Breadth and depth estimates from TCRs may understate total T cell responses.

Treatment: roughly 19 received Ad26.COV2.S at low or high dose, single or two shots; about 5 received placebo; per-sample allocation not given. Collection of the samples took place on day 63 after the first injection of vaccine or placebo. Concerning this clone: Its antigen remains unknown.

The sample in question was peripheral blood, obtained in a trial of Ad26.COV2.S vaccine versus placebo. The rearrangement joins TRBV6-4 to TRBJ2-1; D is perhaps TRBD2 (6 bases). This receptor was obtained from a person aged 18-60 years who received the Ad26.COV2.S COVID-19 vaccine or a placebo. CDR3 sequence (DNA): TGTGCCAGCAGTGAGAGACTAGAGGTTAATGAGCAGTTCTTC. Its translation is CASSERLEVNEQFF.